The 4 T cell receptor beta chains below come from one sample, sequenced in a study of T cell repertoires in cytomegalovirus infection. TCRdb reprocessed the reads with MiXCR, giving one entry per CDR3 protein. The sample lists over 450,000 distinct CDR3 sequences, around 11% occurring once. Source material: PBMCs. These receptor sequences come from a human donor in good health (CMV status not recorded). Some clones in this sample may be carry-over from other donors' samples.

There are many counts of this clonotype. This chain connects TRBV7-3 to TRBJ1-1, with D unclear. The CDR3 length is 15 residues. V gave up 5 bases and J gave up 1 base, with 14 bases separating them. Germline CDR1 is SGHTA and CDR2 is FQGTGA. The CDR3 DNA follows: TGTGCCAGCAGCCCTACCTATTTAGAGAACACTGAAGCTTTCTTT. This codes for CASSPTYLENTEAFF. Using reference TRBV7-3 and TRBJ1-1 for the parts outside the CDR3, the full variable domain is GAGVSQTPSNKVTEKGKYVELRCDPISGHTALYWYRQSLGQGPEFLIYFQGTGAADDSGLPNDRFFAVRPEGSVSTLKIQRTERGDSAVYLCASSPTYLENTEAFFGQGTRLTVV.

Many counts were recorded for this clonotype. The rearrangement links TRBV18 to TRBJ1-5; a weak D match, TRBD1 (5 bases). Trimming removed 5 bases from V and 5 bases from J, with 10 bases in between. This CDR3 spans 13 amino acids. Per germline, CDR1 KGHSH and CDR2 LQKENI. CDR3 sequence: CASSSAQDQPQHF. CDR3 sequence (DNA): TGTGCCAGCTCATCTGCACAGGATCAGCCCCAGCATTTT. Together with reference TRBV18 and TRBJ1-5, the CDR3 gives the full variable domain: NAGVMQNPRHLVRRRGQEARLRCSPMKGHSHVYWYRQLPEEGLKFMVYLQKENIIDESGMPKERFSAEFPKEGPSILRIQQVVRGDSAAYFCASSSAQDQPQHFGDGTRLSIL.

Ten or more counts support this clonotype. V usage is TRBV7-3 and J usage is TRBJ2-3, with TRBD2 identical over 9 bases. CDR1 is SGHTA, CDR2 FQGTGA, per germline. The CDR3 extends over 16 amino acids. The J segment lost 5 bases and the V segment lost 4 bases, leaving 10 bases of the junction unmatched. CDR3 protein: CASSSSGVTIRDTQYF. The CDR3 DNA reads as TGTGCCAGCAGCTCTAGCGGGGTGACTATTAGAGATACGCAGTATTTT.

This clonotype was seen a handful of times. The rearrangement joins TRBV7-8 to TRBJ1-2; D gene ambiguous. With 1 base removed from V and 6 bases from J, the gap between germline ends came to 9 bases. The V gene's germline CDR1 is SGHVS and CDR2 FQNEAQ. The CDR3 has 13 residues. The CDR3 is CASSLGAVNGYTF. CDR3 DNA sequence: TGTGCCAGCAGCTTAGGGGCGGTTAATGGCTACACCTTC. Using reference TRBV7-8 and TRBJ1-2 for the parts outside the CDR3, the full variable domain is GAGVSQSPRYKVAKRGQDVALRCDPISGHVSLFWYQQALGQGPEFLTYFQNEAQLDKSGLPSDRFFAERPEGSVSTLKIQRTQQEDSAVYLCASSLGAVNGYTFGSGTRLTVV.